The rows below give T cell receptor beta chains drawn from one sample of a study of cytomegalovirus exposure and HLA in healthy donors. Repertoires were generated with immunoSEQ multiplex PCR, while TCRdb's copy carries only in-frame clones and drops some. The sample has 100,000 to 150,000 clones; approximately 87% are singletons. The sequenced material came from PBMCs. All receptors derive from a young man in good health and CMV-seropositive. Each CDR3 is given with its conserved first and last residue. The order of the fields is J gene, clone size, V gene, D gene, CDR3 DNA, CDR3 protein. The D gene is left open where the match is weak. Part of the rows lack a size; the others show once, few, many or a class for expanded clones.

J gene: TRBJ2-2
clone size: NA
V gene: TRBV7-9
D gene: TRBD2
CDR3 DNA: TGTGCCCTTAGCGGGGGCGCGGACGGGGAGCTGTTTTTT
CDR3 protein: CALSGGADGELFF

J gene: TRBJ2-3
clone size: NA
V gene: TRBV5-1
D gene: NA
CDR3 DNA: TGCGCCAGCAGCTTGGGGGGACTCCCTGGGGATACGCAGTATTTT
CDR3 protein: CASSLGGLPGDTQYF

J gene: TRBJ2-1
clone size: NA
V gene: TRBV7-3
D gene: TRBD1
CDR3 DNA: TGTGCCAGCAGCGGGACCCAGGGGGCGTATGAGCAGTTCTTC
CDR3 protein: CASSGTQGAYEQFF

J gene: TRBJ1-2
clone size: once
V gene: TRBV30
D gene: TRBD1
CDR3 DNA: TGTGCCTCCCCCAGGACAGGGGTAAACTATGGCTACACCTTC
CDR3 protein: CASPRTGVNYGYTF

J gene: TRBJ2-5
clone size: NA
V gene: TRBV6-1
D gene: NA
CDR3 DNA: TGTGCCAGCACCCTAAGGGGACTCGGGGAGACCCAGTACTTC
CDR3 protein: CASTLRGLGETQYF

J gene: TRBJ2-2
clone size: NA
V gene: TRBV7-6
D gene: NA
CDR3 DNA: TGTGCCAGCAGCTTAGAAATGATGGGGGGAACCGGGGAGCTGTTTTTT
CDR3 protein: CASSLEMMGGTGELFF

J gene: TRBJ2-1
clone size: NA
V gene: TRBV6-1
D gene: NA
CDR3 DNA: TGTGCCAGCACTGGGCCCGGTAGGGGCAATGAGCAGTTCTTC
CDR3 protein: CASTGPGRGNEQFF

J gene: TRBJ2-4
clone size: NA
V gene: TRBV6-1
D gene: TRBD2
CDR3 DNA: TGTGCCAGCAGTGGGACTAGTAGCAGGAAAAACATTCAGTACTTC
CDR3 protein: CASSGTSSRKNIQYF

J gene: TRBJ1-5
clone size: NA
V gene: TRBV7-9
D gene: NA
CDR3 DNA: TGTGCCAGCAGCTCCCCGGGGGGCAATAGCAATCAGCCCCAGCATTTT
CDR3 protein: CASSSPGGNSNQPQHF

J gene: TRBJ1-1
clone size: once
V gene: TRBV10-3
D gene: NA
CDR3 DNA: TGTGCCATCAGTGACCGAACGACAGACCCGAACACTGAAGCTTTCTTT
CDR3 protein: CAISDRTTDPNTEAFF

J gene: TRBJ1-2
clone size: NA
V gene: TRBV6-5
D gene: NA
CDR3 DNA: TGTGCCAGCAGACCCCTCGACGGGGGCTACACCTTC
CDR3 protein: CASRPLDGGYTF

J gene: TRBJ2-3
clone size: NA
V gene: TRBV7-3
D gene: TRBD2
CDR3 DNA: TGTGCCAGCAGCTCGGGGGGGGTCCACACAGATACGCAGTATTTT
CDR3 protein: CASSSGGVHTDTQYF

J gene: TRBJ2-3
clone size: NA
V gene: TRBV29-1
D gene: NA
CDR3 DNA: TGCAGCGTTGAATCCAGGGGTGCAGATACGCAGTATTTT
CDR3 protein: CSVESRGADTQYF

J gene: TRBJ1-1
clone size: NA
V gene: TRBV18
D gene: TRBD1
CDR3 DNA: TGTGCCAGCTCACCAGGGACAGAGCTGAACACTGAAGCTTTCTTT
CDR3 protein: CASSPGTELNTEAFF

J gene: TRBJ2-5
clone size: NA
V gene: TRBV6-1
D gene: TRBD1
CDR3 DNA: TGTGCCAGCAAGGGTTGGCAGGGGGTACAAGAGACCCAGTACTTC
CDR3 protein: CASKGWQGVQETQYF

J gene: TRBJ1-1
clone size: NA
V gene: TRBV18
D gene: TRBD1
CDR3 DNA: TGTGCCAGCTCTCGACAGGGGGGCCTGAACACTGAAGCTTTCTTT
CDR3 protein: CASSRQGGLNTEAFF

J gene: TRBJ2-7
clone size: NA
V gene: TRBV6-1
D gene: NA
CDR3 DNA: TGTGCCAGCAGTGAAAAGGCAATCCCAAGGGGCGAGCAGTACTTC
CDR3 protein: CASSEKAIPRGEQYF